This paragraph covers one T cell receptor (beta chain) sequence. The repertoire was sequenced with immunoSEQ multiplex PCR; TCRdb's copy has only in-frame clones and lacks some. The sample lists about 190,000 clones, 70% to 85% occurring once. These data originate in a study of blood T cell repertoires in COVID-19. Looking at the study overall: T cells, B-cell-depleted T cells, or PBMCs provided the cDNA or gDNA that served as material.

Per the germline V gene, CDR1 is LGHNA and CDR2 is YNFKEQ. This CDR3 comprises 17 residues. Trimming stripped 0 bases from V and 0 bases from J, with 12 bases between. Sequenced material: peripheral blood. The chain uses TRBV4-2 and TRBJ1-3; no reliable D call. The clonotype comes from a woman between 50 and 59 years old with acute or convalescent COVID-19. Here the CDR3 DNA reads TGTGCCAGCAGCCAAGAGGGAGGCCGAGGCTCTGGAAACACCATATATTTT. Its protein is CASSQEGGRGSGNTIYF.